This TCR beta chain derives from a study of cytomegalovirus exposure and HLA in healthy donors. The V end lost 0 bases, the J end lost 4 bases, and 7 bases lay between the germline ends. This CDR3 is 13 amino acids long. Looked up from germline, CDR1 is SGHRS and CDR2 is YFSETQ. Comment on this clone: Its antigen is undetermined.

PCR used 60 Vbeta primers and 13 Jbeta primers. Source study methods: In a later analysis, about 11 million of about 80 million unique beta chains occurred in at least two donors. Clones were sequenced by immunoSEQ multiplex PCR, and TCRdb holds only the in-frame ones, with some missing. D and trimming come from the DNA, and the V and J calls and clone size come from that table. Of roughly 140,000 clones listed, about 82% are singletons. Study findings and constraints: In a later analysis, parvovirus B19, influenza, CMV and Epstein-Barr virus appeared linked to several top co-occurrence clusters.

This TCR came from a man younger than 45 in good health and CMV-seronegative. The sequenced sample was PBMCs. The chain combines TRBV5-1 with TRBJ1-1, with D unresolved. The chain's CDR3 is CASSLGEGTEAFF. The DNA for the CDR3 is TGCGCCAGCAGCTTGGGGGAGGGCACTGAAGCTTTCTTT.